The next 7 T cell receptor beta chains were all read from a single sample in a study of blood T cell repertoires in COVID-19. Some clones are missing from TCRdb's copy, which holds only in-frame ones; the method was immunoSEQ multiplex PCR. The sample includes some 78,000 clones, less than 90% of them seen just once. Sample: peripheral blood. These receptor sequences come from a man aged 55 to 70 with active or convalescent COVID-19.

The rearrangement uses TRBV6-6 and TRBJ1-2, with 7 positions matching TRBD1. Germline values: CDR1 MNHNY, CDR2 SVGAGI (reference sequence). The V segment lost 7 bases and the J segment 0 bases; nucleotides outside the gene matches: 5. The CDR3 is 14 amino acids. The CDR3 bases are TGTGCCAGCATATCAGGGGGAGCTAACTATGGCTACACCTTC. Its protein is CASISGGANYGYTF.

V and J are TRBV5-1 and TRBJ2-5, with D perhaps TRBD2 (6 bases). Germline assignment: CDR1 SGHRS and CDR2 YFSETQ. Trimming took 0 bases from V and 2 from J, leaving 17 bases between them. This CDR3 has 17 residues. CDR3 in DNA: TGCGCCAGCAGCTTGGCTGGGTGGAAGCGGGCTCAAGAGACCCAGTACTTC. It codes for CASSLAGWKRAQETQYF.

The rearrangement joins TRBV4-1 to TRBJ1-5; TRBD1 is a possible D gene (5 bases). The germline V gene has CDR1 MGHRA and CDR2 YSYEKL. The V and J ends lost 1 base and 3 bases respectively, with 13 bases between them. This CDR3 has 16 amino acids. The CDR3 is CASSQGIFRDNQPQHF. CDR3 nucleotides: TGCGCCAGCAGCCAAGGAATCTTCAGGGACAATCAGCCCCAGCATTTT.

V gene TRBV6-5 combines with J gene TRBJ1-5; possibly TRBD1 for D (5 bases). The V end was cut by 6 bases, the J end by 2 bases, with 11 bases between. From germline, CDR1 is MNHEY and CDR2 SVGAGI. The length of the CDR3 is 14 residues. CDR3 DNA: TGTGCCAGCAGCCCCGTCAGGGGCAATCAGCCCCAGCATTTT. Translated, it gives CASSPVRGNQPQHF.

The V call is TRBV4-1, the J call TRBJ1-6, with a possible D match to TRBD1 (5 bases). V lost 0 bases to trimming and J lost 10 bases, with 13 bases between them. The V gene's germline CDR1 is MGHRA and CDR2 YSYEKL. The CDR3 has 15 amino acids. This CDR3 is CASSQDWAGQSPLHF. CDR3 nucleotide sequence: TGCGCCAGCAGCCAAGATTGGGCAGGGCAATCACCCCTCCACTTT.

This clone was counted between two and nine times. V is TRBV3-1 (or the pseudogene TRBV3-2) and J is TRBJ2-7; D not resolved. Trimming left V 5 bases short and J 3 bases short, with 14 bases between. The CDR3 loop spans 14 amino acids. Germline lookup yields CDR1 LGHDT and CDR2 YNNKEL (reference sequence). The CDR3 sequence: CASSSSHPIYEQYF. The CDR3 coding sequence is TGTGCCAGCAGCTCCAGTCATCCCATCTACGAGCAGTACTTC.

The chain uses TRBV6-5 and TRBJ1-5; 7 bases are a match to TRBD1. Losses at the gene ends were 6 bases for V and 5 bases for J; bases not matched to a gene: 7. The length of the CDR3 is 14 residues. Germline-derived CDR1 and CDR2 are MNHEY and SVGAGI. The CDR3 nucleotides are TGTGCCAGCAGGCCGACAGGGAATTATCAGCCCCAGCATTTT. This codes for CASRPTGNYQPQHF.